The text below deals with one TCR beta chain. Its specificity is not known. The sample comes from a study of T cell repertoires in cytomegalovirus infection. Germline CDR1 and CDR2: SNHLY and FYNNEI. V gave up 6 bases and J gave up 6 bases, with 17 bases separating them. The CDR3 covers 15 residues. Overall study findings and caveats: HLA-C-restricted, CMV-specific TCR beta clonotypes were dominant ex vivo.

Via MiXCR, TCRdb re-called the reads, giving one row per CDR3 protein. The sample shows 200,000 to 250,000 distinct CDR3 sequences, roughly 22% of them seen only once. Sequences were obtained from CD8+ T cells from PBMCs. J is TRBJ1-4 and V is TRBV2, with a weak D call TRBD1 (5 bases). The sequence derives from a human donor in good health (CMV status not recorded). Some clones in this sample may be carry-over from other donors' samples. CDR3 sequence: CASRHPGVGDEKLFF. The CDR3, as DNA: TGTGCCAGCAGACACCCGGGAGTAGGGGATGAAAAACTGTTTTTT.